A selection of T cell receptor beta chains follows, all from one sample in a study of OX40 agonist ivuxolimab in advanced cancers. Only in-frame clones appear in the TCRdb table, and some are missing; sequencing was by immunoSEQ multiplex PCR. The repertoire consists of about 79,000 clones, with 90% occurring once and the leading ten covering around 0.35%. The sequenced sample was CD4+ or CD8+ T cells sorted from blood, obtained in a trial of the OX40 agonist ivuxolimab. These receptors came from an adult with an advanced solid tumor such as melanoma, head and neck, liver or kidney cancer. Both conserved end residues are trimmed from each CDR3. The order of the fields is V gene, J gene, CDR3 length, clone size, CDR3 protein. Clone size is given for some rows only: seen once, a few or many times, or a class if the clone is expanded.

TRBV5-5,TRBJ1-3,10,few,ASSLQGNTIY
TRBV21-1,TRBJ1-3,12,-,ASSKDPVGNTIY
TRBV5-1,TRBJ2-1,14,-,ASSLAPGYSYNEQF
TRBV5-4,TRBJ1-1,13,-,ASSLAGASLREAF
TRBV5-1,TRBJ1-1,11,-,ASSLTGITEAF
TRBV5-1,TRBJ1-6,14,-,ASSPYWQGHNSPLH
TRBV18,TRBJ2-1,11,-,ASSGQGINEQF
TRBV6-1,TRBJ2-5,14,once,ASSGYRTGAQETQY
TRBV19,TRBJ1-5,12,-,ASSIVGGDQPQH
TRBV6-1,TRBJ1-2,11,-,ASRWKGVYGYT
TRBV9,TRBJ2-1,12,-,ASSGLAFYNEQF
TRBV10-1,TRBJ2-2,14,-,ASGRAGGLDTGELF
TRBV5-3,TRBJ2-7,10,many,ARDRGSREQY
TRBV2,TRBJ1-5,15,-,ASGGGPASYSNQPQH
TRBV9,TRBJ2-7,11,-,ASSVEGTSEQY
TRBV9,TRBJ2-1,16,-,ASSVDVLAGPLGEEQF
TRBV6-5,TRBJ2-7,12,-,ASSYLGAADEQY
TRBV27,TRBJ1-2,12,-,ASSLLGGKYGYT
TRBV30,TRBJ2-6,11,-,AIDLSGANVLT
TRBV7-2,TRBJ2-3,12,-,ASSLDYITDTQY
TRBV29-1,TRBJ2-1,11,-,SVDRGRYNEQF
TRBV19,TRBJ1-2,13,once,ASSIDGTVPSGYT